This TCR beta chain was profiled in a study of T cell responses to AZD1222 COVID-19 vaccine. At the level of the study: Pooled samples include second doses given at about 4 or 12 weeks. Regarding the study as a whole: Spike-specific TCR depth and breadth grew after two AZD1222 doses. Nearly half of spike-specific TCRs reportedly go after variant regions that carry no mutations.

TCRdb's table, derived via immunoSEQ multiplex PCR, lists solely in-frame clones and lacks some. This table holds 100,000 to 150,000 clones, just over 85% found once. As to this clone: Its antigen remains unidentified.

Trimming cost V 1 base and J 4 bases; bases outside gene matches: 11. This CDR3 contains 17 residues. The germline V gene has CDR1 SGHTA and CDR2 FQGTGA. The receptor was isolated from an adult in good health. This sample comprised peripheral blood, obtained on day 0 of AZD1222 vaccination. This chain connects TRBV7-3 to TRBJ2-3; the match to TRBD2 covers 7 bases. DNA of the CDR3: TGTGCCAGCAGCTTAAGAGTGCGCGCGGGGGAACCAGATACGCAGTATTTT. This sequence encodes CASSLRVRAGEPDTQYF.